The source of this T cell receptor (beta chain) is a study of blood T cell repertoires in COVID-19. Study context: The origin of the acute and convalescent COVID-19 samples was the United States, Italy and Spain. Nucleic acid was either cDNA or gDNA, and it came from T cells, B-cell-depleted T cells, or PBMCs.

The CDR3 is 12 residues long. V dropped 10 bases and J dropped 7 bases, with 13 bases sitting between them. Germline V gene sequence: CDR1 LNHDA, CDR2 SQIVND (reference sequence). In the authors' workflow: Using reference gene primer amplification, nucleated cell counts were estimated. TCRdb's table, derived via immunoSEQ multiplex PCR, lists solely in-frame clones and lacks some. V and J calls and clone size are those listed in that table; D and trimming were worked out from the DNA. The sample yields 180,000 or so clones, about 86% seen once. The sequencing sample was made of peripheral blood. The origin of this receptor is a man aged 60 to 75 with acute or convalescent COVID-19. The rearrangement links TRBV19 to TRBJ1-4, with a weak D call TRBD1 (5 bases). Here the CDR3 DNA reads TGTGCCACACGGCTGGGGGGTGAAAAACTGTTTTTT. It codes for CATRLGGEKLFF.